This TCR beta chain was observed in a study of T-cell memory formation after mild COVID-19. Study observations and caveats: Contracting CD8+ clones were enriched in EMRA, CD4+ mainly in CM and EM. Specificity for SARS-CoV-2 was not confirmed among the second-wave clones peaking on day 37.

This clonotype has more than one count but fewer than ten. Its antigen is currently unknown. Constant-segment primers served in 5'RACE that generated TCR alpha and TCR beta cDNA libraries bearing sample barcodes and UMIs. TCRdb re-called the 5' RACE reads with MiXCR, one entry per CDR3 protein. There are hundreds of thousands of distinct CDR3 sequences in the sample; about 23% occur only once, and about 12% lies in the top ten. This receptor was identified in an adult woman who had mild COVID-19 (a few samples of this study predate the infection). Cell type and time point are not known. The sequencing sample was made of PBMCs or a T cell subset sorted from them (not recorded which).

The CDR3 DNA reads TGTGCCAGCACGGACAGACAGGGCGTCAATCAGCCCCAGCATTTT. The encoded protein is CASTDRQGVNQPQHF. V usage is TRBV6-2 or TRBV6-3 and J usage is TRBJ1-5, with 7 bases aligning to TRBD1. Trimming at V came to 7 bases and at J to 3 bases, leaving 9 bases not matched to a gene. The V gene's germline CDR1 is MNHEY and CDR2 SVGEGT. The CDR3 covers 15 residues.